This TCR beta chain is from a study of TIL therapy for anti-PD-1-resistant metastatic lung cancer. Study at large: Most patients had lung adenocarcinoma. Tumors carried a median about 1.4 non-synonymous mutations per megabase.

The immunoSEQ assay was v3. Libraries were sequenced to 2 million to 2.5 million read pairs (survey) or about 5-6.5 million (deep). Repertoires were generated with immunoSEQ multiplex PCR, while TCRdb's copy carries only in-frame clones and drops some. The sample contains approximately 12,000 clones, 80% of which appear only once. CDR3 length equals 15 residues. Germline values: CDR1 MNHEY, CDR2 SVGAGI. The time point: pre-treatment sample, taken before nivolumab and TIL therapy. Adults with stage 4 NSCLC were enrolled in a phase I trial. The starting material was blood, obtained at baseline. This receptor was taken from a person aged 25-80 years with non-small cell lung cancer. The rearrangement uses TRBV6-5 and TRBJ2-5; 7 bases line up with TRBD1. The DNA end is more similar to TRBJ2-7, so the J call may be wrong. The CDR3: CASSYGTGDSYEQYF. The CDR3 region has the DNA TGTGCCAGCAGTTACGGAACAGGGGATTCCTACGAGCAGTACTTC.